This T cell receptor (beta chain) stems from a study of tumor-infiltrating lymphocytes in oesophageal squamous cell carcinoma. Germline V gives CDR1 SGHVS, CDR2 FNYEAQ. The CDR3 runs 14 residues. TCRdb passed the PCR reads through MiXCR, listing each CDR3 protein once. Of some 19,000 distinct CDR3 sequences in the sample, approximately 40% are singletons; the top ten hold roughly an eighth. On this clonotype itself: A junction boundary mismatches the germline segment, possibly from a read error.

The receptor was derived from a male donor with esophageal squamous cell carcinoma. This chain connects TRBV7-6 to TRBJ2-7, with D hard to call. The end of the DNA is better explained by TRBJ2-1, so the J call may be wrong. Sequenced material: esophageal tumor tissue. CDR3 loop: CASSFSPDHNEQFF. The CDR3 region has the DNA TGTGCTAGCAGCTTCTCCCCCGACCACAATGAGCAGTTCTTC.